This T cell receptor beta chain was observed in a study of blood T cell repertoires in COVID-19. Looking at the study overall: The analysed material was cDNA or gDNA that came from T cells, B-cell-depleted T cells, or PBMCs.

The CDR3 runs to 16 residues. Germline V CDR1 and CDR2: SGHDN, FVKESK. Losses at the gene ends were 4 bases for V and 7 bases for J; bases not matched to a gene: 8. TCRdb keeps only in-frame clones here, not all; method: immunoSEQ multiplex PCR. The table includes approximately 180,000 clones, about 85% detected once. The V gene is TRBV14, the J gene TRBJ2-2, with 11 bases identical to TRBD2. The TCR was taken from a woman older than 75 with acute or convalescent COVID-19. Sequenced material: peripheral blood. The CDR3 DNA follows: TGTGCCAGCAGCCCCCGACTAGCGGGGAGCGGCGGGGAGCTGTTTTTT. Translated: CASSPRLAGSGGELFF.